This TCR beta chain was recovered during a study of blood T cell repertoires in COVID-19. At the level of the study: Acute and convalescent COVID-19 samples came from the United States, Italy and Spain. Sources were T cells, B-cell-depleted T cells, or PBMCs; the material itself was cDNA or gDNA.

In germline, CDR1 is SGDLS, CDR2 YYNGEE. V was trimmed by 6 bases and J by 5 bases, leaving 11 bases between them. This CDR3 has 13 amino acids. In the study's own analysis: Amplified reference gene primers provided the basis for estimating nucleated cell counts. The method was immunoSEQ multiplex PCR; TCRdb's version includes in-frame clones alone and lacks a portion of them. V, J and clone size reflect that table, while D and trimming were determined from the DNA. The sample holds some 260,000 clones, around nine tenths seen once. Many counts were recorded for this clone. V is TRBV9 and J is TRBJ2-2; D unresolved. This TCR was sampled from a woman in her thirties or forties who had recovered from COVID-19. Material: peripheral blood. The CDR3: CASTRALTGELFF. CDR3 nucleotides: TGTGCCAGCACCCGCGCTCTGACCGGGGAGCTGTTTTTT.